The T cell receptor beta chain described here comes from a study of cytotoxic CD8 clonotypes in ibrutinib-treated CLL. Study-level background: A mean of around 270,000 productive templates and 94,082 productive rearrangements was obtained per sample. Study outcomes and limitations: Sustained-remission and progressing patients were not sampled at matched times. Clonality increased at ibrutinib response and stayed stable in sustained remission. At progression, however, it fell back toward baseline.

This table comes from immunoSEQ multiplex PCR, and its TCRdb copy is limited to in-frame clones, with some not included. The sample gives about 120,000 clones, approximately 85% of which show up once; roughly 2% is in the top ten. The V gene lost 4 bases and the J gene lost 5 bases, with 18 bases spanning the gap. The V gene's germline CDR1 is SGHTA and CDR2 FQGNSA. This CDR3 contains 15 residues. In its sample, this clone was seen once. Its cognate antigen is unknown. The sequence was collected from a human donor with chronic lymphocytic leukemia. This specimen was PBMCs, taken after 24 months of ibrutinib treatment. The chain recombines TRBV7-2 with TRBJ2-7; D unresolved. The CDR3 nucleotides read TGTGCCAGCAGCTCCCAGCCCGGAGTATCCCACGAGCAGTACTTC. It is translated as CASSSQPGVSHEQYF.